The rows below give T cell receptor beta chains drawn from one sample of a study of beta chain features in type 1 diabetes. Assay used: immunoSEQ multiplex PCR; TCRdb lists only in-frame clones, some missing. The sample consists of 300,000 to 350,000 clones, around 8% of them appearing once. The sequenced sample was central memory CD4+ T cells from blood. All receptors derive from a woman in her late teens or twenties in good health. The CDR3 runs from the conserved cysteine through the conserved F or W. Each record gives: J gene, V gene, D gene, clone size, CDR3 protein, CDR3 DNA. A D gene is named only where the DNA matches it firmly. Size is omitted from some rows. Given values are once, few, many or a class for expanded clones.

j_call: TRBJ2-1
v_call: TRBV27
d_call: TRBD2
clone_size: few
cdr3_aa: CASRREWKNEQFF
cdr3_nt: TGTGCCAGCCGGCGGGAGTGGAAAAATGAGCAGTTCTTC

j_call: TRBJ1-2
v_call: TRBV5-1
d_call: TRBD1
clone_size: many
cdr3_aa: CASSLALNRGSGYTF
cdr3_nt: TGCGCCAGCAGCTTGGCCCTTAACAGGGGGAGCGGCTACACCTTC

j_call: TRBJ2-1
v_call: TRBV9
d_call: NA
clone_size: few
cdr3_aa: CASSAGSSPYNEQFF
cdr3_nt: TGTGCCAGCAGCGCCGGGAGTTCCCCCTACAATGAGCAGTTCTTC

j_call: TRBJ2-3
v_call: TRBV5-1
d_call: NA
clone_size: NA
cdr3_aa: CASSLGALTGWTDTQYF
cdr3_nt: TGCGCCAGCAGCTTGGGGGCCCTGACAGGATGGACAGATACGCAGTATTTT

j_call: TRBJ2-2
v_call: TRBV5-6
d_call: NA
clone_size: NA
cdr3_aa: CASSRPWGLGTGELFF
cdr3_nt: TGTGCCAGCAGCCGGCCATGGGGACTTGGTACCGGGGAGCTGTTTTTT

j_call: TRBJ1-2
v_call: TRBV7-2
d_call: TRBD1
clone_size: NA
cdr3_aa: CASSLGAGGYGYTF
cdr3_nt: TGTGCCAGCAGCTTAGGGGCAGGGGGCTATGGCTACACCTTC

j_call: TRBJ2-7
v_call: TRBV6-1
d_call: NA
clone_size: many
cdr3_aa: CASRSLVGHEQYF
cdr3_nt: TGTGCCAGCAGAAGTCTAGTCGGCCACGAGCAGTACTTC

j_call: TRBJ2-3
v_call: TRBV18
d_call: TRBD1
clone_size: NA
cdr3_aa: CASSPGTAVTDTQYF
cdr3_nt: TGTGCCAGCTCACCAGGGACAGCAGTCACAGATACGCAGTATTTT

j_call: TRBJ2-3
v_call: TRBV7-2
d_call: NA
clone_size: few
cdr3_aa: CASSPGTPSTDTQYF
cdr3_nt: TGTGCCAGCAGCCCCGGGACCCCTAGCACAGATACGCAGTATTTT

j_call: TRBJ2-7
v_call: TRBV18
d_call: NA
clone_size: few
cdr3_aa: CASSPGGGYEQYF
cdr3_nt: TGTGCCAGCTCACCAGGGGGCGGCTACGAGCAGTACTTC

j_call: TRBJ1-1
v_call: TRBV19
d_call: NA
clone_size: NA
cdr3_aa: CASKASGSSWNTEAFF
cdr3_nt: TGTGCCAGTAAAGCGTCCGGGTCTTCCTGGAACACTGAAGCTTTCTTT

j_call: TRBJ2-3
v_call: TRBV29-1
d_call: TRBD1
clone_size: NA
cdr3_aa: CSVEDRLTGQTDTQYF
cdr3_nt: TGCAGCGTTGAAGATCGCCTGACGGGACAGACAGATACGCAGTATTTT

j_call: TRBJ2-3
v_call: TRBV4-1
d_call: NA
clone_size: few
cdr3_aa: CASSLNPGTADTQYF
cdr3_nt: TGCGCCAGCAGCCTCAACCCCGGGACCGCAGATACGCAGTATTTT

j_call: TRBJ2-3
v_call: TRBV18
d_call: NA
clone_size: NA
cdr3_aa: CASSPLRADRTDTQYF
cdr3_nt: TGTGCCAGCTCACCACTAAGGGCAGACCGCACAGATACGCAGTATTTT

j_call: TRBJ2-1
v_call: TRBV28
d_call: TRBD2
clone_size: NA
cdr3_aa: CASSPPRRLANYNEQFF
cdr3_nt: TGTGCCAGCAGTCCCCCCCGACGACTAGCGAATTACAATGAGCAGTTCTTC

j_call: TRBJ2-2
v_call: TRBV2
d_call: NA
clone_size: few
cdr3_aa: CASSERSSSTGELFF
cdr3_nt: TGTGCCAGCAGTGAACGATCCTCGAGCACCGGGGAGCTGTTTTTT

j_call: TRBJ2-6
v_call: TRBV2
d_call: NA
clone_size: NA
cdr3_aa: CASSPIPAGANVLTF
cdr3_nt: TGTGCCAGCAGCCCTATTCCAGCTGGGGCCAACGTCCTGACTTTC

j_call: TRBJ2-2
v_call: TRBV7-2
d_call: NA
clone_size: NA
cdr3_aa: CASSLGQGGTGELFF
cdr3_nt: TGTGCCAGCAGCTTAGGTCAGGGTGGGACCGGGGAGCTGTTTTTT

j_call: TRBJ2-1
v_call: TRBV4-2
d_call: TRBD2
clone_size: few
cdr3_aa: CASSPQAGVVGNEQFF
cdr3_nt: TGTGCCAGCAGCCCCCAAGCGGGAGTCGTCGGAAATGAGCAGTTCTTC

j_call: TRBJ2-3
v_call: TRBV4-2
d_call: TRBD1
clone_size: NA
cdr3_aa: CASSQAQQGALADTQYF
cdr3_nt: TGTGCCAGCAGCCAGGCCCAACAGGGGGCGCTGGCAGATACGCAGTATTTT

j_call: TRBJ2-7
v_call: TRBV6-6
d_call: TRBD1
clone_size: few
cdr3_aa: CASSLRDRGIYEQYF
cdr3_nt: TGTGCCAGCAGTTTAAGGGACAGGGGCATCTACGAGCAGTACTTC

j_call: TRBJ2-1
v_call: TRBV7-2
d_call: TRBD1
clone_size: NA
cdr3_aa: CASSLRRGQGEQFF
cdr3_nt: TGTGCCAGCAGCCTCCGAAGGGGGCAGGGGGAGCAGTTCTTC

j_call: TRBJ2-3
v_call: TRBV7-2
d_call: NA
clone_size: NA
cdr3_aa: CASSLVETDTQYF
cdr3_nt: TGTGCCAGCAGCTTAGTAGAGACGGATACGCAGTATTTT

j_call: TRBJ1-3
v_call: TRBV2
d_call: TRBD1
clone_size: NA
cdr3_aa: CASSRDRVSVSIYF
cdr3_nt: TGTGCCAGCAGCCGGGACAGGGTGTCCGTCTCCATATATTTT

j_call: TRBJ2-5
v_call: TRBV9
d_call: NA
clone_size: NA
cdr3_aa: CASSVEGTAPWETQYF
cdr3_nt: TGTGCCAGCAGCGTCGAAGGGACCGCACCGTGGGAGACCCAGTACTTC

j_call: TRBJ2-5
v_call: TRBV15
d_call: NA
clone_size: many
cdr3_aa: CATSRGGSQQETQYF
cdr3_nt: TGTGCCACCAGCAGAGGAGGGAGTCAACAAGAGACCCAGTACTTC

j_call: TRBJ2-6
v_call: TRBV29-1
d_call: TRBD1
clone_size: NA
cdr3_aa: CSVRTGALSGANVLTF
cdr3_nt: TGCAGCGTCCGGACAGGGGCCCTATCTGGGGCCAACGTCCTGACTTTC

j_call: TRBJ2-1
v_call: TRBV9
d_call: TRBD2
clone_size: few
cdr3_aa: CASSLFGGGKNEQFF
cdr3_nt: TGTGCCAGCAGCCTCTTTGGCGGGGGAAAAAATGAGCAGTTCTTC

j_call: TRBJ1-5
v_call: TRBV7-7
d_call: NA
clone_size: NA
cdr3_aa: CASIPRLSNSNQPQHF
cdr3_nt: TGTGCTAGCATCCCTAGACTGTCCAATAGCAATCAGCCCCAGCATTTT

j_call: TRBJ2-7
v_call: TRBV18
d_call: TRBD2
clone_size: few
cdr3_aa: CASSPPGLAGVGEQYF
cdr3_nt: TGTGCCAGCTCACCACCTGGACTAGCGGGAGTGGGGGAGCAGTACTTC

j_call: TRBJ2-3
v_call: TRBV7-2
d_call: TRBD1
clone_size: many
cdr3_aa: CASSLGQGADTQYF
cdr3_nt: TGTGCCAGCAGCTTAGGACAGGGTGCGGATACGCAGTATTTT

j_call: TRBJ2-1
v_call: TRBV7-2
d_call: NA
clone_size: few
cdr3_aa: CASSLSWNEQFF
cdr3_nt: TGTGCCAGCAGCTTGTCTTGGAATGAGCAGTTCTTC

j_call: TRBJ2-2
v_call: TRBV2
d_call: NA
clone_size: many
cdr3_aa: CASTGDRKKGGELFF
cdr3_nt: TGTGCCAGCACTGGTGACAGGAAGAAAGGGGGGGAGCTGTTTTTT

j_call: TRBJ2-3
v_call: TRBV7-9
d_call: TRBD2
clone_size: NA
cdr3_aa: CASSLGLANTDTQYF
cdr3_nt: TGTGCCAGCAGCCTCGGACTAGCGAATACAGATACGCAGTATTTT

j_call: TRBJ2-1
v_call: TRBV6-6
d_call: NA
clone_size: few
cdr3_aa: CASSKLGSEGFF
cdr3_nt: TGTGCCAGCAGCAAACTAGGGAGTGAGGGGTTCTTC

j_call: TRBJ2-7
v_call: TRBV10-3
d_call: NA
clone_size: many
cdr3_aa: CAIRDSRQALYEQYF
cdr3_nt: TGTGCCATCAGGGATTCCAGGCAGGCGCTCTACGAGCAGTACTTC

j_call: TRBJ2-3
v_call: TRBV10-3
d_call: TRBD1
clone_size: NA
cdr3_aa: CAIQGATGGTDTQYF
cdr3_nt: TGTGCCATCCAGGGGGCGACAGGGGGGACAGATACGCAGTATTTT

j_call: TRBJ2-3
v_call: TRBV5-6
d_call: NA
clone_size: few
cdr3_aa: CASSLQGTDTQYF
cdr3_nt: TGTGCCAGCAGCTTGCAGGGAACAGATACGCAGTATTTT

j_call: TRBJ2-7
v_call: TRBV5-1
d_call: NA
clone_size: few
cdr3_aa: CASSLDGTSSYEQYF
cdr3_nt: TGCGCCAGCAGCTTGGACGGGACATCCTCCTACGAGCAGTACTTC

j_call: TRBJ2-3
v_call: TRBV7-2
d_call: NA
clone_size: NA
cdr3_aa: CASSLSAGGRDTQYF
cdr3_nt: TGTGCCAGCAGCTTATCAGCCGGGGGACGGGATACGCAGTATTTT

j_call: TRBJ1-1
v_call: TRBV5-4
d_call: NA
clone_size: few
cdr3_aa: CASSPRGSDTEAFF
cdr3_nt: TGTGCCAGCAGCCCGAGGGGGTCGGACACTGAAGCTTTCTTT

j_call: TRBJ2-1
v_call: TRBV19
d_call: TRBD2
clone_size: many
cdr3_aa: CASSIGLAGAGNEQFF
cdr3_nt: TGTGCCAGTAGTATAGGCCTAGCGGGAGCCGGGAATGAGCAGTTCTTC

j_call: TRBJ2-2
v_call: TRBV18
d_call: NA
clone_size: NA
cdr3_aa: CASSPWGNTGELFF
cdr3_nt: TGTGCCAGCTCACCCTGGGGGAACACCGGGGAGCTGTTTTTT

j_call: TRBJ1-2
v_call: TRBV11-2
d_call: TRBD1
clone_size: NA
cdr3_aa: CASSTTGVNYGYTF
cdr3_nt: TGTGCCAGCAGCACGACAGGGGTTAACTATGGCTACACCTTC

j_call: TRBJ2-3
v_call: TRBV5-5
d_call: TRBD1
clone_size: few
cdr3_aa: CASSLAGQGSTDTQYF
cdr3_nt: TGTGCCAGCAGCTTGGCGGGACAGGGAAGCACAGATACGCAGTATTTT

j_call: TRBJ2-1
v_call: TRBV18
d_call: NA
clone_size: few
cdr3_aa: CASSRMDSNEQFF
cdr3_nt: TGTGCCAGCTCCCGAATGGACAGCAATGAGCAGTTCTTC

j_call: TRBJ2-7
v_call: TRBV18
d_call: NA
clone_size: NA
cdr3_aa: CASSPNRATYYEQYF
cdr3_nt: TGTGCCAGCTCACCGAACCGGGCGACCTACTACGAGCAGTACTTC

j_call: TRBJ2-5
v_call: TRBV5-5
d_call: NA
clone_size: few
cdr3_aa: CASSRGVQTQYF
cdr3_nt: TGTGCCAGCAGCCGGGGTGTACAGACCCAGTACTTC

j_call: TRBJ2-3
v_call: TRBV25-1
d_call: NA
clone_size: NA
cdr3_aa: CASIPPGGWSTDTQYF
cdr3_nt: TGTGCCAGCATCCCTCCGGGGGGCTGGAGCACAGATACGCAGTATTTT

j_call: TRBJ2-1
v_call: TRBV28
d_call: NA
clone_size: few
cdr3_aa: CASSLSYPPPWRFDSYNEQFF
cdr3_nt: TGTGCCAGCAGTTTATCCTATCCCCCCCCTTGGCGATTTGACTCCTACAATGAGCAGTTCTTC

j_call: TRBJ2-5
v_call: TRBV5-1
d_call: NA
clone_size: NA
cdr3_aa: CASSLGPRSRGETQYF
cdr3_nt: TGCGCCAGCAGCTTGGGGCCCCGCAGTCGTGGAGAGACCCAGTACTTC

j_call: TRBJ2-1
v_call: TRBV15
d_call: TRBD1
clone_size: NA
cdr3_aa: CATSSPRGTGTNEQFF
cdr3_nt: TGTGCCACCAGCAGTCCACGCGGGACAGGGACGAATGAGCAGTTCTTC